Below are 31 T cell receptor beta chains sequenced from a single sample in a study of blood T cell repertoires in COVID-19 (dated by TCRdb to 2020 to 2022). Libraries were made using the immunoSEQ multiplex PCR assay. This is the immuneACCESS table as TCRdb keeps it, with only in-frame sequences that have V and J called. A part of the clones is gone; compared with another copy, unresolved V genes explain less than half, and the rest is unexplained. The sample data list 250,000 or so clones, and about 80% of these were observed just once. Approximately 9.1% of the sample comes from the top ten. Material for sequencing was peripheral blood. These receptors were collected from an elderly man with acute or convalescent COVID-19.

This clone has just a few counts. The chain uses TRBV7-9 and TRBJ1-5, with no clear D. The CDR3 is made up of 13 amino acids. Germline V lookup: CDR1 SEHNR, CDR2 FQNEAQ (reference sequence). Trimming left V 5 bases short and J 5 bases short, with 10 bases between. The CDR3 DNA follows: TGTGCCAGCAGCGGGAGCTGGGATCAGCCCCAGCATTTT. Protein product: CASSGSWDQPQHF. The full variable domain, its missing parts supplied by reference TRBV7-9 and TRBJ1-5, is DTGVSQNPRHKITKRGQNVTFRCDPISEHNRLYWYRQTLGQGPEFLTYFQNEAQLEKSRLLSDRFSAERPKGSFSTLEIQRTEQGDSAMYLCASSGSWDQPQHFGDGTRLSIL.

The chain has TRBV18 and TRBJ2-2; possibly TRBD2 for D (6 bases). This CDR3 spans 16 amino acids. Between the trimmed V and J ends, which lost 3 bases and 6 bases, there was a span of 17 bases. The germline gives CDR1 KGHSH, CDR2 LQKENI. CDR3: CASSPFGGRHAGELFF. The CDR3 region has the DNA TGTGCCAGCTCACCGTTTGGGGGGAGACATGCCGGGGAGCTGTTTTTT.

This clone was seen only once. The chain uses TRBV5-1 and TRBJ2-3, with 14 bases identical to TRBD2. Looked up from germline, CDR1 is SGHRS and CDR2 is YFSETQ. There are 16 residues in the CDR3. V shed 4 bases and J 6 bases; nucleotides not matched to a gene: 7. CDR3 nucleotides: TGCGCCAGCAGCGGGGGGACTAGCGGGAGATCGGATACGCAGTATTTT. Translated, it gives CASSGGTSGRSDTQYF.

The CDR3 spells CASSLQDPPGGYGYTF. The CDR3 region has the DNA TGTGCCAGCTCGCTACAGGATCCCCCGGGTGGCTATGGCTACACCTTC. The chain joins TRBV18 to TRBJ1-2; D perhaps matches TRBD1 (5 bases). The CDR3 sequence is 16 residues long. Between the trimmed V and J ends, which lost 6 bases and 4 bases, there was a span of 21 bases. Germline CDR1 is KGHSH and CDR2 is LQKENI.

The J gene is TRBJ2-5, the V gene TRBV3-1 (or the pseudogene TRBV3-2); TRBD2 is a possible D gene (5 bases). In germline, CDR1 is LGHDT, CDR2 YNNKEL (reference sequence). The V gene lost 4 bases and the J gene lost 3 bases, with 9 bases spanning the gap. The CDR3 is 13 amino acids. CDR3 region: CASSLNGEETQYF. CDR3 bases: TGTGCCAGCAGCCTAAACGGGGAAGAGACCCAGTACTTC.

The CDR3 DNA follows: TGTGCCAGCTCACAGGGTGCCGGAGGGGAGACCCAGTACTTC. Its protein product is CASSQGAGGETQYF. The J gene is TRBJ2-5, the V gene TRBV18, with a weak D call TRBD2 (6 bases). Trimming pared 4 bases from V and 5 bases from J, leaving 14 bases between. The CDR3 spans 14 residues. The germline V gene encodes CDR1 KGHSH and CDR2 LQKENI.

The chain recombines TRBV28 with TRBJ1-2; possible D gene TRBD1, 6 bases. The CDR3 loop spans 12 amino acids. Per the germline V gene, CDR1 is MDHEN and CDR2 is SYDVKM. Trimming stripped 5 bases from V and 8 bases from J, with 12 bases between. The CDR3 sequence: CASSPHRAGYTF. The CDR3 DNA is TGTGCCAGCAGTCCCCACAGGGCAGGCTACACCTTC.

This rearrangement joins TRBV24-1 to TRBJ2-6; D unresolved. The CDR3 is made up of 17 amino acids. Trimming stripped 7 bases from V and 4 bases from J, with 19 bases between. Per the germline V gene, CDR1 is KGHDR and CDR2 is SFDVKD. CDR3 sequence reads: CATSNRDTAAGANVLTF. For the CDR3, the DNA is TGTGCCACCAGCAACCGAGACACTGCTGCCGGGGCCAACGTCCTGACTTTC.

In this sample, this clone turned up a few times. This rearrangement joins TRBV6-6 to TRBJ1-5; tentative D call: TRBD1 (6 bases). V lost 6 bases, J lost 0 bases, and 12 bases lay in between. The CDR3 has 15 residues. CDR1 is MNHNY, CDR2 SVGAGI, per germline (reference sequence). Here the CDR3 DNA reads TGTGCCAGCAGCGGACAGAGCTATAGCAATCAGCCCCAGCATTTT. It specifies CASSGQSYSNQPQHF.

This clone was found once. This chain connects TRBV19 to TRBJ1-5, with a possible D match to TRBD1 (6 bases). Germline loops: CDR1 LNHDA, CDR2 SQIVND (reference sequence). The CDR3 has 13 residues. V dropped 9 bases and J dropped 2 bases, with 11 bases sitting between them. Here the CDR3 reads CASGQSGNQPQHF. For the CDR3, the DNA is TGTGCCAGCGGACAGTCGGGCAATCAGCCCCAGCATTTT. Variable domain in full (rest from reference TRBV19 and TRBJ1-5): DGGITQSPKYLFRKEGQNVTLSCEQNLNHDAMYWYRQDPGQGLRLIYYSQIVNDFQKGDIAEGYSVSREKKESFPLTVTSAQKNPTAFYLCASGQSGNQPQHFGDGTRLSIL.

J is TRBJ2-1 and V is TRBV7-2, with 9 bases matching TRBD2. Germline V lookup: CDR1 SGHTA, CDR2 FQGNSA. The CDR3 totals 15 residues. J gave up 5 bases and V 4 bases, and 6 bases lay outside the gene matches. Written as DNA, the CDR3 is TGTGCCAGCAGCTCGTCTAGCGGGGCCCACAATGAGCAGTTCTTC. Protein: CASSSSSGAHNEQFF. The whole variable domain, remainder taken from reference TRBV7-2 and TRBJ2-1, is GAGVSQSPSNKVTEKGKDVELRCDPISGHTALYWYRQSLGQGLEFLIYFQGNSAPDKSGLPSDRFSAERTGGSVSTLTIQRTQQEDSAVYLCASSSSSGAHNEQFFGPGTRLTVL.

CDR3 sequence reads: CASMTGLWGYTF. The CDR3 nucleotides read TGTGCCAGCATGACAGGGTTGTGGGGCTACACCTTC. This sequence joins TRBV7-2 and TRBJ1-2; 7 bases fit TRBD1. Germline CDR1 and CDR2: SGHTA and FQGNSA. This CDR3 spans 12 amino acids. Losses at the gene ends were 7 bases for V and 8 bases for J; bases not matched to a gene: 7.

The V call is TRBV19, the J call TRBJ2-5; 11 nucleotides align to TRBD2. The CDR3 contains 16 residues. Germline CDR1 LNHDA, CDR2 SQIVND (reference sequence). Germline trimming cut 5 bases from V and 1 base from J; bases unmatched to any gene: 6. CDR3 region: CASSPGGTSGQETQYF. DNA of the CDR3: TGTGCCAGTAGTCCCGGGGGGACTAGCGGCCAAGAGACCCAGTACTTC.

The V gene is TRBV6-5, the J gene TRBJ1-2, with a possible D match to TRBD1 (6 bases). Germline CDR1 is MNHEY and CDR2 is SVGAGI. This CDR3 has 12 amino acids. V was clipped by 5 bases and J by 7 bases, with 11 bases between them. CDR3 coding DNA: TGTGCCAGCAGTACGGCCAGGGGTGGCTACACCTTC. Translating it yields CASSTARGGYTF.

The CDR3 coding sequence is TGTGCCAGCTCCAAAGTGGCTGGCAGGGGGCTATCGAATGGCTACACCTTC. Its translation: CASSKVAGRGLSNGYTF. The V call is TRBV18, the J call TRBJ1-2; TRBD1 aligns across 8 bases. Germline CDR1 reads KGHSH; CDR2 reads LQKENI. Trimming removed 6 bases from V and 6 bases from J; junction bases left unmatched: 18. CDR3 length: 17 amino acids.

The chain combines TRBV27 with TRBJ1-4; D is unresolved. Germline V CDR1 and CDR2: MNHEY, SMNVEV (reference sequence). The CDR3 is made up of 14 amino acids. V lost 3 bases and J lost 5, with 10 bases in between. The chain's CDR3 is CASSFGGRNEKLFF. The CDR3 nucleotides read TGTGCCAGCAGTTTTGGCGGCCGAAATGAAAAACTGTTTTTT.

The chain joins TRBV6-5 to TRBJ1-6, with TRBD1 matching over 9 bases. Trimming removed 7 bases from V and 10 bases from J; junction bases left unmatched: 8. This CDR3 spans 14 amino acids. Germline values: CDR1 MNHEY, CDR2 SVGAGI. CDR3 nucleotide sequence: TGTGCCAGCATCCTACAGGGGGCAGCGTCACCCCTCCACTTT. It is translated as CASILQGAASPLHF.

The chain uses TRBV5-8 and TRBJ2-3; 8 bases are shared with TRBD2. J lost 1 base, V lost 6 bases, and 7 bases had no gene match. Germline-derived CDR1 and CDR2 are SGHTS and YDEGEE. This CDR3 has 15 residues. CDR3 region: CASMPGGFRTDTQYF. The CDR3 nucleotides read TGTGCCAGCATGCCGGGGGGGTTCCGCACAGATACGCAGTATTTT.

V usage is TRBV5-1 and J usage is TRBJ1-6, with a weak D call TRBD1 (6 bases). V was clipped by 0 bases and J by 4 bases, with 8 bases between them. CDR1 and CDR2 (germline): SGHRS, YFSETQ. This CDR3 has 15 residues. CDR3 residues: CASSLVTGYNSPLHF. CDR3 in DNA: TGCGCCAGCAGCTTGGTCACAGGGTATAATTCACCCCTCCACTTT.

The chain joins TRBV7-2 to TRBJ2-1, with 10 bases identical to TRBD2. The CDR3 covers 17 residues. The V and J ends lost 6 bases and 5 bases, in that order; junction bases with no gene match: 13. CDR1 is SGHTA and CDR2 is FQGNSA in the germline V gene. CDR3: CASSYYPQLAGNNEQFF. As DNA, the CDR3 is TGTGCCAGCAGTTATTATCCCCAACTAGCGGGAAACAATGAGCAGTTCTTC.

J is TRBJ2-7 and V is TRBV3-1 (or the pseudogene TRBV3-2), with 8 bases matching TRBD1. The CDR3 is 14 residues long. V trimming: 4 bases; J trimming: 6 bases; junction bases outside the gene matches: 8. The germline gives CDR1 LGHDT, CDR2 YNNKEL (reference sequence). CDR3 sequence: CASSPQGALSEQYF. CDR3 DNA sequence: TGTGCCAGCAGCCCCCAGGGGGCGCTTAGCGAGCAGTACTTC.

The gene calls are TRBV6-5 and TRBJ2-7; 7 bases agree with TRBD1. CDR3 length equals 14 residues. CDR1 is MNHEY, CDR2 SVGAGI, per germline. Trimming cost V 9 bases and J 2 bases; bases outside gene matches: 10. The CDR3 DNA reads as TGTGCCAGTCGGGGAAACAGGGGTCCCTACGAGCAGTACTTC. Protein: CASRGNRGPYEQYF.

This clone was seen once. The rearrangement joins TRBV5-6 to TRBJ2-7; perhaps TRBD1 as D (6 bases). Germline lookup yields CDR1 SGHDT and CDR2 YYEEEE. The CDR3 spans 13 residues. The ends were cut back, 3 bases at V and 3 bases at J, with 10 bases in the middle. The CDR3: CASSSDSLYEQYF. DNA for the CDR3: TGTGCCAGCAGCTCGGACAGCCTCTACGAGCAGTACTTC.

This clone has just one count. As DNA, the CDR3 is TGTGCCAGCAGCACCCGCAGGGGGAATGAGCAGTTCTTC. Protein product: CASSTRRGNEQFF. The V call is TRBV11-2, the J call TRBJ2-1; TRBD1 aligns across 7 bases. CDR1 is SGHAT, CDR2 FQNNGV, per germline. The ends lost 5 bases at V and 7 bases at J; junction bases unmatched: 5. CDR3 size: 13 residues.

V is TRBV19 and J is TRBJ1-1; tentative D call: TRBD1 (5 bases). Germline V gene lookup returns CDR1 LNHDA and CDR2 SQIVND (reference sequence). Trimming shortened V by 7 bases and J by 1 base, and 13 bases separated the two germline ends. This CDR3 has 14 residues. The CDR3 bases are TGTGCCAGTAAAGATAACAGGCCGAACACTGAAGCTTTCTTT. As protein: CASKDNRPNTEAFF. The full variable domain, rest sourced from reference TRBV19 and TRBJ1-1, is DGGITQSPKYLFRKEGQNVTLSCEQNLNHDAMYWYRQDPGQGLRLIYYSQIVNDFQKGDIAEGYSVSREKKESFPLTVTSAQKNPTAFYLCASKDNRPNTEAFFGQGTRLTVV.

This chain uses TRBV5-6 with TRBJ1-2, with D tentatively TRBD1 (5 bases). Germline V lookup: CDR1 SGHDT, CDR2 YYEEEE. The CDR3 is made up of 14 amino acids. Deletions cut 7 bases from V and 3 bases from J, with 16 bases between. CDR3 sequence (DNA): TGTGCCAGCGGTACCCAGGGCGCCCACTATGGCTACACCTTC. Amino acid sequence: CASGTQGAHYGYTF. The whole variable domain, filled in from reference TRBV5-6 and TRBJ1-2, reads DAGVTQSPTHLIKTRGQQVTLRCSPKSGHDTVSWYQQALGQGPQFIFQYYEEEERQRGNFPDRFSGHQFPNYSSELNVNALLLGDSALYLCASGTQGAHYGYTFGSGTRLTVV.

This clone occurred a few times. The gene calls are TRBV12-3 or TRBV12-4 and TRBJ1-2; no firm D call. The CDR3 has 12 residues. Trimming took off 6 bases at V and 8 bases at J, with 13 bases between the two ends. The DNA of the CDR3 is TGTGCCAGCAGCCCGGGCAGGAGGGGCTACACCTTC. Translated: CASSPGRRGYTF.

The chain uses TRBV21-1 and TRBJ2-7; TRBD2, as called in the table, went unchecked against the DNA. TRBV21-1 is marked as a pseudogene. The CDR3 has 14 amino acids. The CDR3 protein is CASSPTGRIYEQYF. In nucleotides, the CDR3 is TGTGCCAGCAGCCCAACCGGGAGAATTTACGAGCAGTACTTC.

This clone was seen once. The chain is built from TRBV4-1 and TRBJ2-7, with a tentative D call TRBD2 (5 bases). V lost 0 bases, J lost 1 base, and 13 bases lay in between. Germline V gene sequence: CDR1 MGHRA, CDR2 YSYEKL. CDR3 length equals 16 residues. The CDR3 here is CASSQDTTAASYEQYF. The CDR3 DNA follows: TGCGCCAGCAGCCAAGATACAACAGCGGCATCCTACGAGCAGTACTTC.

This rearrangement joins TRBV12-3 or TRBV12-4 to TRBJ1-2; no firm D call. The CDR3 totals 13 residues. The V gene lost 3 bases and the J gene lost 8 bases, with 13 bases spanning the gap. The CDR3 DNA is TGTGCCAGCAGTTTTGCCCCTCCCGGGGGCTACACCTTC. This codes for CASSFAPPGGYTF.

The chain is built from TRBV18 and TRBJ2-1; 8 positions agree with TRBD1. From germline, CDR1 is KGHSH and CDR2 LQKENI. The CDR3 loop spans 15 amino acids. J lost 2 bases, V lost 6 bases, and 6 bases had no gene match. The DNA of the CDR3 is TGTGCCAGCTCCCGCGGACAGGGCGCCTACAATGAGCAGTTCTTC. Translated: CASSRGQGAYNEQFF.